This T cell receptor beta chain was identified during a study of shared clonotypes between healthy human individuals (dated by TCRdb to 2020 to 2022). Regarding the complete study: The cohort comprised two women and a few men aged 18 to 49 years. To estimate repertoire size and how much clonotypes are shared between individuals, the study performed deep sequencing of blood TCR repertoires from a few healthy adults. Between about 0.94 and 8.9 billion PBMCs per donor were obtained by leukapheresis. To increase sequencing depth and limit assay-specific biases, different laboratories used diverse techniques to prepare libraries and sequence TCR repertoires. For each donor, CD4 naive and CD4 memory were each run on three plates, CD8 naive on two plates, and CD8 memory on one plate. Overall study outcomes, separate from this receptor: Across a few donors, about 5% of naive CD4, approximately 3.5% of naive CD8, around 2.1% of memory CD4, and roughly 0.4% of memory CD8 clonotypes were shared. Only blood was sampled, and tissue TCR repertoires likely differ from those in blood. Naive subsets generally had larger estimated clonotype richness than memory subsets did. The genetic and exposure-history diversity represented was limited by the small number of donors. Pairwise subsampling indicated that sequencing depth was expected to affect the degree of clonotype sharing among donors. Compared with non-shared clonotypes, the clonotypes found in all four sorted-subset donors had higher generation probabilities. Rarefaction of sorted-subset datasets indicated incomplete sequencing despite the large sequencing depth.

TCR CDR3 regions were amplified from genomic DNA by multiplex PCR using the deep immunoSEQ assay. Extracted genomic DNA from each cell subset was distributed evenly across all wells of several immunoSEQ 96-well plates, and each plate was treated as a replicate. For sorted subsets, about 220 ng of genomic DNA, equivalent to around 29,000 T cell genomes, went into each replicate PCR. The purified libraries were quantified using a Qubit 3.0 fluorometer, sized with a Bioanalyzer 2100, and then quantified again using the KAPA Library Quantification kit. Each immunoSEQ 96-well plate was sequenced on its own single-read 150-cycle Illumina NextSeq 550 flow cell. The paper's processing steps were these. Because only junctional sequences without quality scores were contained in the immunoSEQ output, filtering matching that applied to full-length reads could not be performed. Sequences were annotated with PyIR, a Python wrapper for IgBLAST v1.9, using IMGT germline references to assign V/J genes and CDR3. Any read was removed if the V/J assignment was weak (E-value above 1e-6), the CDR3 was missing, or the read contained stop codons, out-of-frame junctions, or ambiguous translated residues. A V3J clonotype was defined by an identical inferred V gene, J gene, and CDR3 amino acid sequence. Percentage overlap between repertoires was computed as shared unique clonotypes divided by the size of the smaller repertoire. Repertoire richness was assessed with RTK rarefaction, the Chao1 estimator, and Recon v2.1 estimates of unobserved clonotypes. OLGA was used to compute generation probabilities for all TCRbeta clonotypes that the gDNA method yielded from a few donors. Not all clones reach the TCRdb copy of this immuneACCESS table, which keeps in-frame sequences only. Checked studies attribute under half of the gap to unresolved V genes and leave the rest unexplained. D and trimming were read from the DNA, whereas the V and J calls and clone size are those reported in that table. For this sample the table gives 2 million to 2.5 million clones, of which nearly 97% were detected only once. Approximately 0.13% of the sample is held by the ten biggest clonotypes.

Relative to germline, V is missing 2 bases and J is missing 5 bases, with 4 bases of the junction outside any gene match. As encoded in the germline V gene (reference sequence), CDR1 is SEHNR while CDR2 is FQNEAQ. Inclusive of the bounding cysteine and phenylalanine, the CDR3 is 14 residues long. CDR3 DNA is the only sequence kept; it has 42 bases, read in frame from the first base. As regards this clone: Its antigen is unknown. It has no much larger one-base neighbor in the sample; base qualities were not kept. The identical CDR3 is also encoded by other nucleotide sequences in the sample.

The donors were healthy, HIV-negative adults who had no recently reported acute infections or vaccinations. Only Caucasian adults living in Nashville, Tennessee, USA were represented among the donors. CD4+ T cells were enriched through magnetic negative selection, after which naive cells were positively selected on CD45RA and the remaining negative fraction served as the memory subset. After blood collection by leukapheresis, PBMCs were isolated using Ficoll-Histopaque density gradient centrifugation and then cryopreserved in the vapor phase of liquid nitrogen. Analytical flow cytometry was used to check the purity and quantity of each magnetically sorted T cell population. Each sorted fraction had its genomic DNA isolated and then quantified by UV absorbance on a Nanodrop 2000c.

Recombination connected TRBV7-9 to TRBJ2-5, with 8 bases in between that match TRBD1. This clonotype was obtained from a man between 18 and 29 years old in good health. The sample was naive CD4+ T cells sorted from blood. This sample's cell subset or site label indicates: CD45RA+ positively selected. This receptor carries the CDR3 CASSLQGAGETQYF. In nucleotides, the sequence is TGTGCCAGCAGCTTACAGGGGGCGGGTGAGACCCAGTACTTC.